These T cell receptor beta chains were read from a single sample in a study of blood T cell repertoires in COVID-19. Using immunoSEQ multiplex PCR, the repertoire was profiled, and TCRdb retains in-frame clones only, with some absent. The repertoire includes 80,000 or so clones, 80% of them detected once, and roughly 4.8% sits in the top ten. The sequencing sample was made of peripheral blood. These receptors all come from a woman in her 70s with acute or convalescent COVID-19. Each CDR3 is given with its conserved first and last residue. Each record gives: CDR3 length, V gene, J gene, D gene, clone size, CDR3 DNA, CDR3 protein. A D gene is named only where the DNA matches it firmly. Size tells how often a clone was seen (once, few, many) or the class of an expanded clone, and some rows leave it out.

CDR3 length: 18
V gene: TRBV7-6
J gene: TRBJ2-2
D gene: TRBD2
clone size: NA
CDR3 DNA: TGTGCCAGCAGCACGCTACTAGCGGGGGATCTACTAACCGGGGAGCTGTTTTTT
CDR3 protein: CASSTLLAGDLLTGELFF

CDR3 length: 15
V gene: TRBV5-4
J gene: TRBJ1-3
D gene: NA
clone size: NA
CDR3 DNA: TGTGCCAGCAGCTCAGGACTGTCCTCTGGAAACACCATATATTTT
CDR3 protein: CASSSGLSSGNTIYF

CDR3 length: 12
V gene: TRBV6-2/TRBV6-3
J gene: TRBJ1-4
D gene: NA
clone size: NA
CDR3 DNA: TGTGCCAGCAGCTATCCCGGTCCGGAACTGTTTTTT
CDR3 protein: CASSYPGPELFF

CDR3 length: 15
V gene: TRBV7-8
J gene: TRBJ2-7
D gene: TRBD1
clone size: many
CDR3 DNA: TGTGCCAGCAGCCTGGGACAGCTCGGAAACTACGAGCAGTACTTC
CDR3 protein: CASSLGQLGNYEQYF

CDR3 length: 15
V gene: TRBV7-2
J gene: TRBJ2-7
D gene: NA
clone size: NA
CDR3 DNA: TGTGCCAGCAGCCCAGGAGGGACTTTGGGGTACGAGCAGTACTTC
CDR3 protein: CASSPGGTLGYEQYF

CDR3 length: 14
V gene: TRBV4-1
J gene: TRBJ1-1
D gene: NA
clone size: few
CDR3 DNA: TGCGCCAGCCCCCGGGGAGTAGAGGACACTGAAGCTTTCTTT
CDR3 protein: CASPRGVEDTEAFF

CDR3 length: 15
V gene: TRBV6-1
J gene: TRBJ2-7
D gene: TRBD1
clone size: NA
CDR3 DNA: TGTGCCAGCAGTGAAAGGGACAGGGGGCTGTACGAGCAGTACTTC
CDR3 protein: CASSERDRGLYEQYF

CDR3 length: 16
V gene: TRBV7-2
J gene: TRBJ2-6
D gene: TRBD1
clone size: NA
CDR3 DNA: TGTGCCAGCAGCTCGGGACAGTTTGCTGGGGCCAACGTCCTGACTTTC
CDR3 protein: CASSSGQFAGANVLTF

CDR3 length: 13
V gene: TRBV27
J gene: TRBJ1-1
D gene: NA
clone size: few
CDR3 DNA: TGTGCCAGCAGTCTCGGTATGAACACTGAAGCTTTCTTT
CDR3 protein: CASSLGMNTEAFF

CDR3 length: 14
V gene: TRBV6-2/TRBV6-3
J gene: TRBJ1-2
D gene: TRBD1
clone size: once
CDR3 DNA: TGTGCCAGCAGTTATCTGACAGGGTACTATGGCTACACCTTC
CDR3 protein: CASSYLTGYYGYTF

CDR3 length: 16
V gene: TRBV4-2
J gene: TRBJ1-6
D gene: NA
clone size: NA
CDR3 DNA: TGTGCCAGCAGCCTCTCTGGGGGGGACGGGAATTCACCCCTCCACTTT
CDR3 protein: CASSLSGGDGNSPLHF

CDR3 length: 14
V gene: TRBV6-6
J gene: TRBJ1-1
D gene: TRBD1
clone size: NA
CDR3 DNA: TGTGCCAGCAGTGCCTTGACAGGGCACACTGAAGCTTTCTTT
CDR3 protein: CASSALTGHTEAFF

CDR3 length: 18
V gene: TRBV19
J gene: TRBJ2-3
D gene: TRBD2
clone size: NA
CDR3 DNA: TGTGCCAGTAGTATCCGCCTAGCGGGGGATTATAGCACAGATACGCAGTATTTT
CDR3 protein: CASSIRLAGDYSTDTQYF

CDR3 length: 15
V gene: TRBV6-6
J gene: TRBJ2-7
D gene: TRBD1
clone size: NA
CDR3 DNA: TGTGCCAGCAGTTACGACGGGACAGGGATCTACGAGCAGTACTTC
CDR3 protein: CASSYDGTGIYEQYF

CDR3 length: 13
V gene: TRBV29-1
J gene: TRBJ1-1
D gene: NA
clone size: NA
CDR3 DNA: TGCAGCGTTTTTCGGGAATGGGGCACTGAAGCTTTCTTT
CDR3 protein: CSVFREWGTEAFF

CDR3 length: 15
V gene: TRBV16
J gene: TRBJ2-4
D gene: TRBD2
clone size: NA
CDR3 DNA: TGTGCCAGCAGCCAAAGGTTAGCGGGCAGAAACATTCAGTACTTC
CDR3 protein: CASSQRLAGRNIQYF

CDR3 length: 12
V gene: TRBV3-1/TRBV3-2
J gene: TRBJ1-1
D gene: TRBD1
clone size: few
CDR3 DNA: TGTGCCAGCAGCCAACGACAGGGGGCGGCTTTCTTT
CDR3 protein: CASSQRQGAAFF

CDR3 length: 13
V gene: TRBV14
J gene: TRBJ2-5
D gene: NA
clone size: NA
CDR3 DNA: TGTGCCACCATCAGGTACTTCCAAGAGACCCAGTACTTC
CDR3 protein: CATIRYFQETQYF

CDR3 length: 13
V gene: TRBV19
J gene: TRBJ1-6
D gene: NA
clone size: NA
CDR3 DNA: TGTGCCAGTAGTTGGGAGCTAGATTCACCCCTCCACTTT
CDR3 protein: CASSWELDSPLHF

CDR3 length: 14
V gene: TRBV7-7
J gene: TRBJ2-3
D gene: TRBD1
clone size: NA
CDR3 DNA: TGTGCCAGCAGCCGGACAGGGGGCGCCGATACGCAGTATTTT
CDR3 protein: CASSRTGGADTQYF

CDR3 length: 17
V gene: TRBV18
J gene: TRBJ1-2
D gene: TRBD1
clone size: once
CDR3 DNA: TGTGCCAGCTCACCAGGCTGGGGACAGGGGGATTACTATGGCTACACCTTC
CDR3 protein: CASSPGWGQGDYYGYTF

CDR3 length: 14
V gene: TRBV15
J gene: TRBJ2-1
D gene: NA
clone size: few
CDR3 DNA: TGTGCCACCAGCAACTCCGGGACTCGGCATGAGCAGTTCTTC
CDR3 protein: CATSNSGTRHEQFF

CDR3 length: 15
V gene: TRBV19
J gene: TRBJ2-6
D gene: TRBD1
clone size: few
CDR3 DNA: TGTGCCAGTAGTATCGAGGGGGCCGGGGCCAACGTCCTGACTTTC
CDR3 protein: CASSIEGAGANVLTF

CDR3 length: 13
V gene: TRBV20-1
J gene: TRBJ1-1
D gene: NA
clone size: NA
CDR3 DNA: TGCAGTGCTAGTGAGAATGGAGGGACTGAAGCTTTCTTT
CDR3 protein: CSASENGGTEAFF

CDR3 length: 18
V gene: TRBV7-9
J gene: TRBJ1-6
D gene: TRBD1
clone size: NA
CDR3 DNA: TGTGCCAGCAGCCTCCCACCGGGACAGAGCTCCTATAATTCACCCCTCCACTTT
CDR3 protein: CASSLPPGQSSYNSPLHF

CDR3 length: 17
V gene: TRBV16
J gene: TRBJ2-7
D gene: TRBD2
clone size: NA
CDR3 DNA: TGTGCCAGCAGCCAATCGAGAGCGGGGGTGAGCTCCTACGAGCAGTACTTC
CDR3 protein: CASSQSRAGVSSYEQYF

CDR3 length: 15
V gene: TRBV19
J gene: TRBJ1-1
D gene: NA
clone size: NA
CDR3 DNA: TGTGCCAGTAGTCTCATACAGGGTGGTTTCACTGAAGCTTTCTTT
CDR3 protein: CASSLIQGGFTEAFF

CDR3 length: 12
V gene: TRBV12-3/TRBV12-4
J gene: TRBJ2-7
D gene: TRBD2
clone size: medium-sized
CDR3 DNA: TGTGCCACCGGGACTACCTACTACGAGCAGTACTTC
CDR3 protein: CATGTTYYEQYF

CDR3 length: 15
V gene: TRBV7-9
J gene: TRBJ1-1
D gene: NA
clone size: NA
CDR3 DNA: TGTGCCAGCAGCTTAGTAGTACTGGCGGTCACTGAAGCTTTCTTT
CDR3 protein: CASSLVVLAVTEAFF

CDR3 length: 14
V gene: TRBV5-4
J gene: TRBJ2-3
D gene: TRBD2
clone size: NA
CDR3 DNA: TGTGCCAGCAGCCCGACTAGCGGGGCCGATACGCAGTATTTT
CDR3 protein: CASSPTSGADTQYF

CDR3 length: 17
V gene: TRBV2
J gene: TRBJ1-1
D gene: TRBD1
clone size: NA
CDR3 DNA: TGTGCCAGCAGTGAAGAAGGGGGCGTAGGGATGAACACTGAAGCTTTCTTT
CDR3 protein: CASSEEGGVGMNTEAFF

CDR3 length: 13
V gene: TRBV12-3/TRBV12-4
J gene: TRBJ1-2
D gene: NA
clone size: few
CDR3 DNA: TGTGCCAGCAGTTTAGGGCACCTCTATGGCTACACCTTC
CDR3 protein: CASSLGHLYGYTF

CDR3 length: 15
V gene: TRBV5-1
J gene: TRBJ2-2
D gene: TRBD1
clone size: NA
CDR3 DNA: TGCGCCAGCAGCCCAGGGACAGGTGAACCCGGGGAGCTGTTTTTT
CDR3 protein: CASSPGTGEPGELFF

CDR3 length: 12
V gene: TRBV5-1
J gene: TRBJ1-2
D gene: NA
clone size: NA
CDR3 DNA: TGCGCCAGCAGCTCAGGGTTCTATGGCTACACCTTC
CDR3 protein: CASSSGFYGYTF

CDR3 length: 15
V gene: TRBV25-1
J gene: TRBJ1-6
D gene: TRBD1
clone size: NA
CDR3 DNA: TGTGCCAGCAGTGAATCTCAGGGGGGACTCTCACCCCTCCACTTT
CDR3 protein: CASSESQGGLSPLHF

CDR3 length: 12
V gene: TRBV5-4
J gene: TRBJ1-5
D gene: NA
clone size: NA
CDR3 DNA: TGTGCCAGCAGCTTGCGGGGACAGCCCCAGCATTTT
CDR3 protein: CASSLRGQPQHF

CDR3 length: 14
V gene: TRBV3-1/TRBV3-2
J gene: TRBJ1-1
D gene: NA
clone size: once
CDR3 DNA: TGTGCCAGCAGCCCACCAGGGCTTGGCACTGAAGCTTTCTTT
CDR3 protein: CASSPPGLGTEAFF

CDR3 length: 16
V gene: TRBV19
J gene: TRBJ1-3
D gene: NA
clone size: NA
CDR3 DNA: TGTGCCAGTAGTATAGCGATAGGGGATCCCAGGGGCACCATATATTTT
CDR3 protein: CASSIAIGDPRGTIYF

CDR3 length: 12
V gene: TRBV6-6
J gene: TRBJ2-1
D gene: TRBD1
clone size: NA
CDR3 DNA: TGTGCCAGCAGAAACAGGGGTTTGGAGCAGTTCTTC
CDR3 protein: CASRNRGLEQFF

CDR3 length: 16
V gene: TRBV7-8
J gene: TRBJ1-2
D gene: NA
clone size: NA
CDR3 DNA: TGTGCCAGCAGCTTCAACGCGGGACGTTCATACGATGGCTACACCTTC
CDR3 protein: CASSFNAGRSYDGYTF

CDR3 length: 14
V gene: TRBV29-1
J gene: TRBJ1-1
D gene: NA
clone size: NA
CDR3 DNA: TGCAGCGTTGAAGGGGGGCAAACGAACACTGAAGCTTTCTTT
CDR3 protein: CSVEGGQTNTEAFF

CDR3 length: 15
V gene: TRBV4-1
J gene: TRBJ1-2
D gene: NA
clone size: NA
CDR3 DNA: TGCGCCAGCAGCCAAGTGGGAACAGGGCCCTATGGCTACACCTTC
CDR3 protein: CASSQVGTGPYGYTF

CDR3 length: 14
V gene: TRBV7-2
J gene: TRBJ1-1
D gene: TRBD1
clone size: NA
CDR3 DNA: TGTGCCAGCAGCTTAGTGCAGGGGGGCACTGAAGCTTTCTTT
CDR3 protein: CASSLVQGGTEAFF

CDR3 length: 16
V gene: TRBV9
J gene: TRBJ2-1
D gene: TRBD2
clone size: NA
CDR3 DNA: TGTGCCAGCAGCGTAGTAAGCGGGGTCCTAACTACTGAGCAGTTCTTC
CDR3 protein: CASSVVSGVLTTEQFF

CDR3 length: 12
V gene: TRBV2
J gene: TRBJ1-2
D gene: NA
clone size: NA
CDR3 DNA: TGTGCCAGCAGTGAGGCAAGCTATGGCTACACCTTC
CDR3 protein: CASSEASYGYTF

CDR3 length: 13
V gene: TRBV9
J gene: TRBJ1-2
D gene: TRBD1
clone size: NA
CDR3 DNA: TGTGCCAGCAGCTACCGACAGGGAGATGGCTACACCTTC
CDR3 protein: CASSYRQGDGYTF